This TCR beta chain was obtained from a study of T cell responses to AZD1222 COVID-19 vaccine. Findings and caveats of the study: Close to half of spike-specific TCRs reportedly recognize unmutated variant regions. Vaccination with two AZD1222 doses was followed by a rise in Spike-specific TCR breadth and depth.

Generated by immunoSEQ multiplex PCR, the TCRdb table keeps only in-frame clones and is missing some. The sample includes 110,000 to 150,000 clones, over 90% seen only once; the top ten take approximately 4.9%. Between the trimmed V and J ends, which lost 8 bases and 3 bases, there was a span of 5 bases. The germline V gene encodes CDR1 SEHNR and CDR2 FQNEAQ (reference sequence). There are 11 residues in the CDR3. On this clone itself: Its target is not known.

Specimen: peripheral blood, collected on day 0 of AZD1222 vaccination. The origin of this receptor is an adult in good health. The gene calls are TRBV7-9 and TRBJ1-3; unclear D gene. For the CDR3, the DNA is TGTGCCAGCGGGGTTGGAAACACCATATATTTT. It translates to CASGVGNTIYF.